This T cell receptor beta chain was profiled in a study of vaccination and CD4 T cells after COVID-19. A word on this clonotype: What it binds is unknown.

Cultured CD4+ T cells had their DNA profiled by the Oncomine TCR Beta short-read assay. From cultured CD4+ T cells, genomic DNA was extracted. Each CDR3 protein is one row after TCRdb ran MiXCR on the PCR reads. The sample consists of 4,700 or so distinct CDR3 sequences, 42% of them appearing once. The V gene lost 7 bases and the J gene lost 8 bases, with 20 bases spanning the gap. The germline CDR1 and CDR2 sequences are SQVTM and ANQGSEA. This CDR3 is built from 13 residues. The study, taken as a whole, reports: Among those convalescent, a median around 87% of reactive clones emerged solely post-vaccination.

Treatment given: approximately nine-day PBMC culture with coronavirus spike peptide pools or control peptides (ViraFEST assay). Samples of CD4+ T cells were obtained from the unexposed donor before the COVID-19 pandemic (2011-2018). Investigators exposed CD4+ T cells from unexposed donors to SARS-CoV-2 S/N and four cold-coronavirus spikes, as cells permitted. The sequenced sample was CD4+ T cells from blood, cultured in vitro. The source of this sequence is a human donor in good health. The chain is built from TRBV29-1 and TRBJ1-1; possible D gene TRBD1, 5 bases. In nucleotides, the CDR3 is TGCAGCGCCTTCTTCGGGACTCGAAGAGAAGCTTTCTTT. Amino acids: CSAFFGTRREAFF.